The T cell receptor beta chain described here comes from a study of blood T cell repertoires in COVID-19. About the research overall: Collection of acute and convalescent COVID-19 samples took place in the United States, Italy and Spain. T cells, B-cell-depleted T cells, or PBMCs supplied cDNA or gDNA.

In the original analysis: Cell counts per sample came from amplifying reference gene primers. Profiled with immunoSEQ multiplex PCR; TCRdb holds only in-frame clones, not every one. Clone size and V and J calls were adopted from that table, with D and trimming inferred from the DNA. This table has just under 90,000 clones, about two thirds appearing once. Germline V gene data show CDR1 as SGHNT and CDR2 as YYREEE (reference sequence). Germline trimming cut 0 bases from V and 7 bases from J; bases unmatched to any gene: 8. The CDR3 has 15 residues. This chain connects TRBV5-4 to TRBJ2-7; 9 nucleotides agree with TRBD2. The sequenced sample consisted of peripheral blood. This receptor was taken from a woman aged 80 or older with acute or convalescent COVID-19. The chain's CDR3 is CASSLVGSGGREQYF. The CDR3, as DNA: TGTGCCAGCAGCTTGGTGGGTAGCGGGGGTAGGGAGCAGTACTTC. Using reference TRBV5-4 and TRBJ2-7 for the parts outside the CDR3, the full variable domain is ETGVTQSPTHLIKTRGQQVTLRCSSQSGHNTVSWYQQALGQGPQFIFQYYREEENGRGNFPPRFSGLQFPNYSSELNVNALELDDSALYLCASSLVGSGGREQYFGPGTRLTVT.